The rows below give T cell receptor beta chains drawn from one sample of a study of T cells after yellow fever vaccination. Each CDR3 protein gets one entry after TCRdb re-called the 5' RACE reads with MiXCR. The data contain 250,000 or so distinct CDR3 sequences, approximately 3.5% of them singletons. The sequencing used PBMCs, collected 15 days after the yellow fever booster vaccination. All receptors derive from a man between 18 and 35 years old who received the YFV17D yellow fever vaccine. CDR3s include the opening cysteine and the closing phenylalanine or tryptophan. A D gene is named only where the DNA matches it firmly. Clone sizes are shown as once, few, many, or a class for an expanded clone.

>TRBV7-9|TRBD1|many|TRBJ2-3
TGTGCCAGCAGCTCCCTAGGAGAGGGACAGGGACGGACAGATACGCAGTATTTT
CASSSLGEGQGRTDTQYF
>TRBV12-3/TRBV12-4|TRBD1|many|TRBJ1-1
TGTGCCAGCACCCTAGCCCACGGACAGGGTGGTTCTGAAGCTTTCTTT
CASTLAHGQGGSEAFF
>TRBV6-5|NA|many|TRBJ1-2
TGTGCCAGCAGTTACTCGGCCAGCAACTATGGCTACACCTTC
CASSYSASNYGYTF
>TRBV2|NA|many|TRBJ1-5
TGTGCCAGCAGACAGGGAGGGGGTCAGCCCCAGCATTTT
CASRQGGGQPQHF
>TRBV10-3|NA|few|TRBJ2-7
TGTGCCATCAGTGAGTCAGAACAGATTGGTACCTACGAGCAGTACTTC
CAISESEQIGTYEQYF
>TRBV5-1|NA|many|TRBJ2-5
TGCGCCAGCAGACCCCCACAGGGGGCGGGAGGAGAGACCCAGTACTTC
CASRPPQGAGGETQYF
>TRBV5-1|NA|many|TRBJ1-4
TGCGCCAGCAGCCGACGGGACAACACTAATGAAAAACTGTTTTTT
CASSRRDNTNEKLFF
>TRBV7-2|NA|many|TRBJ2-1
TGTGCCAGCAGCCTTATGTACAATGAGCAGTTCTTC
CASSLMYNEQFF
>TRBV5-1|NA|many|TRBJ1-2
TGCGCCAGCAGCTTGTCGGGCGGCGGAGGCTATGGCTACACCTTC
CASSLSGGGGYGYTF
>TRBV5-1|NA|many|TRBJ2-3
TGCGCCAGCAGCTTGGAGGCGGCAGATACGCAGTATTTT
CASSLEAADTQYF
>TRBV24-1|NA|many|TRBJ2-3
TGTGCCACCAGTGGCCGACGTCCACTAGGGAACACAGATACGCAGTATTTT
CATSGRRPLGNTDTQYF
>TRBV12-3/TRBV12-4|NA|many|TRBJ1-4
TGTGCCAGCAGCTTCAGTCTAACTAATGAAAAACTGTTTTTT
CASSFSLTNEKLFF
>TRBV24-1|NA|many|TRBJ2-3
TGTGCCACCAGTGATATCCAGGGTTGGACAGATACGCAGTATTTT
CATSDIQGWTDTQYF
>TRBV27|NA|few|TRBJ2-3
TGTGCCAGCAGTCTCCTAACCAAAGATACGCAGTATTTT
CASSLLTKDTQYF
>TRBV11-2|NA|many|TRBJ2-1
TGTGCCAGCAGCTTAGGGCAGGGGAGTGAGCAGTTCTTC
CASSLGQGSEQFF
>TRBV27|NA|many|TRBJ2-3
TGTGCCAGCAGTTTATTCTCTCCGGGGGCAGGGGATCGTTCGGATACGCAGTATTTT
CASSLFSPGAGDRSDTQYF
>TRBV7-2|NA|many|TRBJ1-5
TGTGCCAGCAGCTCCTTAATTAGCAATCAGCCCCAGCATTTT
CASSSLISNQPQHF
>TRBV5-4|NA|many|TRBJ1-2
TGTGCCAGCAGCCCGGGGGTGGGCGGCTACACCTTC
CASSPGVGGYTF
>TRBV7-3|NA|many|TRBJ2-1
TGTGCCAGCAGCTTATCCAGATACAATGAGCAGTTCTTC
CASSLSRYNEQFF
>TRBV20-1|NA|many|TRBJ2-3
TGCAGTGCTAGTTCCGGCTATCCCACAGATACGCAGTATTTT
CSASSGYPTDTQYF
>TRBV7-8|NA|many|TRBJ1-4
TGTGCCAGCAGCCTAGGGAGAGGGACACTCATTGAAAAACTGTTTTTT
CASSLGRGTLIEKLFF
>TRBV7-2|TRBD2|many|TRBJ2-1
TGTGCCAGCAGGTCGGGACTACCCAATGAGCAGTTCTTC
CASRSGLPNEQFF
>TRBV12-3/TRBV12-4|NA|many|TRBJ1-5
TGTGCCAGCAGTTTAATGGCTGGGAATCAGCCCCAGCATTTT
CASSLMAGNQPQHF
>TRBV7-9|NA|many|TRBJ2-3
TGTGCCAGGAGCTTAGACGAGGGGTCAGATACGCAGTATTTT
CARSLDEGSDTQYF
>TRBV12-3/TRBV12-4|TRBD1|many|TRBJ1-1
TGTGCCAGCAGGCCCGGGACAGGGGGGAACACTGAAGCTTTCTTT
CASRPGTGGNTEAFF
>TRBV4-3|TRBD1|many|TRBJ2-3
TGCGCCAGCAGCCAAGATCGGACAGGGGGCGCGGATACGCAGTATTTT
CASSQDRTGGADTQYF
>TRBV7-7|NA|many|TRBJ2-2
TGTGCTAGCAGCTTAGGACTGGCGAACACCGGGGAGCTGTTTTTT
CASSLGLANTGELFF
>TRBV5-1|NA|many|TRBJ2-5
TGCGCCAGCAGCTTCCGGGCCGCTCAAGAGACCCAGTACTTC
CASSFRAAQETQYF
>TRBV27|NA|many|TRBJ2-2
TGTGCCAGCAGTCACGGGAACACCGGGGAGCTGTTTTTT
CASSHGNTGELFF
>TRBV12-3/TRBV12-4|NA|many|TRBJ2-3
TGTGCCAGCAGCCGACTATTTCTCACAGATACGCAGTATTTT
CASSRLFLTDTQYF
>TRBV2|NA|many|TRBJ1-6
TGTGCCAGCAGTTTTGCGGCAGAACCTTCACCCCTCCACTTT
CASSFAAEPSPLHF
>TRBV10-3|NA|many|TRBJ2-3
TGTGCCATCAGTGATGGATCCCCAGATACGCAGTATTTT
CAISDGSPDTQYF
>TRBV7-3|NA|many|TRBJ1-2
TGTGCCAGCAGCTCCGCTCCGGGGGGCTATGGCTACACCTTC
CASSSAPGGYGYTF
>TRBV12-3/TRBV12-4|NA|many|TRBJ1-3
TGTGCCAGCAGCCGCCACGCCGGAGGGGCCCGCGGAAACACCATATATTTT
CASSRHAGGARGNTIYF
>TRBV28|TRBD2|many|TRBJ2-1
TGTGCCAGCGAGAGCTCCGCGGGGGGCTCCTACAATGAGCAGTTCTTC
CASESSAGGSYNEQFF
>TRBV7-9|TRBD1|many|TRBJ1-5
TGTGCCAGCAGTGGGACAGGGGGCCCACCCCAGCATTTT
CASSGTGGPPQHF
>TRBV20-1|NA|few|TRBJ2-5
TGCAGTGCTAGCCATAGCGGACCACTGGGGGAGACCCAGTACTTC
CSASHSGPLGETQYF
>TRBV5-1|NA|many|TRBJ2-7
TGCGCCAGCAGCTTGGATGCAGGACACTACGAGCAGTACTTC
CASSLDAGHYEQYF
>TRBV5-6|TRBD1|many|TRBJ1-1
TGTGCCAGCAGCTGGAAGACAGGGGGCACTGAAGCTTTCTTT
CASSWKTGGTEAFF
>TRBV10-3|NA|many|TRBJ2-2
TGTGCCATCAGGCCAGTGGGGGCCACCGGGGAGCTGTTTTTT
CAIRPVGATGELFF
>TRBV4-2|TRBD1|many|TRBJ2-5
TGTGCCAGCAGCCAGAGGACAGGGGGCTCGGAGACCCAGTACTTC
CASSQRTGGSETQYF
>TRBV27|TRBD1|many|TRBJ1-5
TGTGCCAGCAGTTCGGCCGTGACAGGGGGCCATCAGCCCCAGCATTTT
CASSSAVTGGHQPQHF
>TRBV12-3/TRBV12-4|TRBD1|many|TRBJ1-4
TGTGCCAGCAGTTACCGGGACAGCAATGAAAAACTGTTTTTT
CASSYRDSNEKLFF
>TRBV12-3/TRBV12-4|NA|many|TRBJ1-4
TGTGCCAGCAGTTTACAGTGGGGGCCTAATGAAAAACTGTTTTTT
CASSLQWGPNEKLFF
>TRBV5-6|NA|many|TRBJ2-3
TGTGCCAGCAGCTTGGCCATCGGGGGTGATACGCAGTATTTT
CASSLAIGGDTQYF
>TRBV7-3|TRBD1|many|TRBJ2-1
TGTGCCAGCAGCTTAGTGGGACAGATAAATGAGCAGTTCTTC
CASSLVGQINEQFF
>TRBV7-9|NA|many|TRBJ1-3
TGTGCCAGCAGCTGGAGCGTCTCTGGAAACACCATATATTTT
CASSWSVSGNTIYF
>TRBV7-6|NA|many|TRBJ2-3
TGTGCCAGCAGCTTAACCGGGGGGCCCAGCACAGATACGCAGTATTTT
CASSLTGGPSTDTQYF
>TRBV12-3/TRBV12-4|TRBD2|many|TRBJ2-3
TGTGCCAGCAGTCCCGGGGGGGGGGTGGATACGCAGTATTTT
CASSPGGGVDTQYF